This T cell receptor (beta chain) appears in the sequencing data of a study of beta chain features in type 1 diabetes. Whole-study results and caveats: At VDJ recombination sites, type 1 diabetes patients had fewer insertions and more deleted nucleotides.

The investigators reverse transcribed all of the isolated RNA, so they sequenced expressed TCRB transcripts. TCRdb's table, derived via immunoSEQ multiplex PCR, lists solely in-frame clones and lacks some. The sample includes 130,000 to 150,000 clones, under 60% of them seen just once. The single heparinised draw taken from each donor contained about 110 mL of blood on average. The CDR3 contains 15 residues. Deletions cut 3 bases from V and 5 bases from J, with 14 bases between. Germline CDR1 reads LNHDA; CDR2 reads SQIVND (reference sequence). This clone came up a few times. Its matching antigen is unknown.

This clonotype originated in a man younger than 30 in good health. Material for sequencing was Tregs from blood. V gene TRBV19 combines with J gene TRBJ2-1; TRBD2 might be the D (5 bases). The CDR3 DNA reads as TGTGCCAGTAGTATGGCTGGCGGGCTGAACAATGAGCAGTTCTTC. Amino acid sequence: CASSMAGGLNNEQFF.